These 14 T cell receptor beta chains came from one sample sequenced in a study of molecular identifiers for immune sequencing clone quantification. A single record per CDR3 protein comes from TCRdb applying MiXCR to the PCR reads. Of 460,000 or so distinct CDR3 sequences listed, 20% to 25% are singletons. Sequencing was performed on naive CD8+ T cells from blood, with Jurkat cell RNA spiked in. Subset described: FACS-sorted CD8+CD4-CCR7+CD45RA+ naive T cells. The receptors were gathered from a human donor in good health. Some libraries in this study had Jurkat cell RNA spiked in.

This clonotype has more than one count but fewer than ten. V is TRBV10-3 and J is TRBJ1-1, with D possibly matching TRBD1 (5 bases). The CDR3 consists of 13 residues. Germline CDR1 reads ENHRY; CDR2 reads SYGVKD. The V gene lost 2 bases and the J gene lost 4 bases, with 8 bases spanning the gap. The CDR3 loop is CAISEEGATEAFF. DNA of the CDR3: TGTGCCATCAGTGAGGAAGGGGCCACTGAAGCTTTCTTT.

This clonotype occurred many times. CDR3 coding DNA: TGCGCCAGCAGCCAAGGGCGGGGGGGCGCAGATACGCAGTATTTT. Amino acids: CASSQGRGGADTQYF. The rearrangement links TRBV4-3 to TRBJ2-3, with 9 bases that match TRBD2. The germline CDR1 and CDR2 sequences are LGHNA and YSLEER. V dropped 1 base and J dropped 4; count of bases not matched to a gene: 3. CDR3 length: 15 residues.

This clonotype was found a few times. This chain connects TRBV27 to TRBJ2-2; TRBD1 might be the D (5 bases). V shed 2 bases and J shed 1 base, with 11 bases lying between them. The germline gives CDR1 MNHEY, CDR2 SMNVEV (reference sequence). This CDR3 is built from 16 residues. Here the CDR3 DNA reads TGTGCCAGCAGTTTAACGGACACGTTGAACACCGGGGAGCTGTTTTTT. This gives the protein CASSLTDTLNTGELFF.

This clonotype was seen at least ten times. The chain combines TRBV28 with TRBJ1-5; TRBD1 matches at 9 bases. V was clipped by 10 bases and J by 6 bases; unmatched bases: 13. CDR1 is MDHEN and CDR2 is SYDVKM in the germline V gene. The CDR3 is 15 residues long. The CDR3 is CANQPSGQGSQPQHF. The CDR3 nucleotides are TGTGCCAACCAACCGTCGGGACAGGGTAGTCAGCCCCAGCATTTT.

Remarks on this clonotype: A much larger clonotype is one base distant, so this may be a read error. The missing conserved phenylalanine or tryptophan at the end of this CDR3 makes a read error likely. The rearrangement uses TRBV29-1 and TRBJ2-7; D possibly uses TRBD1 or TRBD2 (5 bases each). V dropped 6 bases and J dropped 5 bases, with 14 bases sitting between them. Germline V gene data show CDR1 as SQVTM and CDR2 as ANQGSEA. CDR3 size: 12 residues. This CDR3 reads CSVRGGRHEQYS. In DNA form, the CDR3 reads TGCAGCGTGAGGGGCGGCCGCCACGAGCAGTACTCC.

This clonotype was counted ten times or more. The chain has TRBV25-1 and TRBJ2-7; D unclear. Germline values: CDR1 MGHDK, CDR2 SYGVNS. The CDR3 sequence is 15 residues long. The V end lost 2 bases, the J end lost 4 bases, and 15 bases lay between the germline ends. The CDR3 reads CASSEVDMATYEQYF. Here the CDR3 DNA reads TGTGCCAGCAGTGAAGTAGACATGGCTACGTACGAGCAGTACTTC.

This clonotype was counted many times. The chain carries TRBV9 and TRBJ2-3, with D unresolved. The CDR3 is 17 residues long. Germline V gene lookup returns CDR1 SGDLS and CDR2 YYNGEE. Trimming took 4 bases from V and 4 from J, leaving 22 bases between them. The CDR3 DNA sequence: TGTGCCAGCAGCCACGCCCGCGGAGCACATGGGGCAGATACGCAGTATTTT. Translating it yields CASSHARGAHGADTQYF. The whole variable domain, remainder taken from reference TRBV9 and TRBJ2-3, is DSGVTQTPKHLITATGQRVTLRCSPRSGDLSVYWYQQSLDQGLQFLIQYYNGEERAKGNILERFSAQQFPDLHSELNLSSLELGDSALYFCASSHARGAHGADTQYFGPGTRLTVL.

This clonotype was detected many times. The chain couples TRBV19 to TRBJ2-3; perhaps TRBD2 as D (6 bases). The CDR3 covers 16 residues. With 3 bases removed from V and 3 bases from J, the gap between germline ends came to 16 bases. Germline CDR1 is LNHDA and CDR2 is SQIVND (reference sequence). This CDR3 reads CASSMLGGGATDTQYF. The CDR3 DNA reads TGTGCCAGTAGTATGCTTGGAGGAGGGGCGACAGATACGCAGTATTTT.

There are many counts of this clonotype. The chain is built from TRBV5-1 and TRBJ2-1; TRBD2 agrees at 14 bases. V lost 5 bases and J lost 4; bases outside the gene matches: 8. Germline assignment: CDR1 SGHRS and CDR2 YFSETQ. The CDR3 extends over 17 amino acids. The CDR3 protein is CASSRTSGGPKYNEQFF. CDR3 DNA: TGCGCCAGCAGTAGGACTAGCGGGGGGCCCAAGTACAATGAGCAGTTCTTC.

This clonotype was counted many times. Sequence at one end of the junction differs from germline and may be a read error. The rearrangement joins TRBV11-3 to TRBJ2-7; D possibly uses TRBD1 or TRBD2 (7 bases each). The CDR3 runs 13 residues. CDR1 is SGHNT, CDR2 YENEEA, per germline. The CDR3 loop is CASSLGGGSEQYF. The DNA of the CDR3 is TGCGCCAGCAGCTTGGGAGGGGGCAGCGAGCAGTACTTC.

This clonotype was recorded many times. CDR3 amino acids: CASSLGTGDEQYF. The CDR3 coding sequence is TGTGCCAGCAGCTTAGGGACAGGGGACGAGCAGTACTTC. The gene calls are TRBV11-2 and TRBJ2-7, with TRBD1 identical over 9 bases. The CDR3 covers 13 residues. V was clipped by 1 base and J by 5 bases; unmatched bases: 0. Germline V CDR1 and CDR2: SGHAT, FQNNGV.

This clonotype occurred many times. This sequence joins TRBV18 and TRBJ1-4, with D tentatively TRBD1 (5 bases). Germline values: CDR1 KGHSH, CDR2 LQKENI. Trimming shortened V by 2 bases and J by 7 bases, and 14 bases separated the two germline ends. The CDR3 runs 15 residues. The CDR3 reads CASSPTVEGPEKLFF. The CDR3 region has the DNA TGTGCCAGCTCACCAACGGTGGAGGGACCTGAAAAACTGTTTTTT.

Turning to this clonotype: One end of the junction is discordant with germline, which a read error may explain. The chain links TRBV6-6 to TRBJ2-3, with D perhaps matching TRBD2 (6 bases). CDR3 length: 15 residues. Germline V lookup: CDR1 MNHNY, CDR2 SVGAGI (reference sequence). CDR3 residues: CASRPAAGPTDTQYF. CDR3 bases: TGTGCCAGCAGACCGGCGGCGGGGCCCACAGATACACAGTATTTT.

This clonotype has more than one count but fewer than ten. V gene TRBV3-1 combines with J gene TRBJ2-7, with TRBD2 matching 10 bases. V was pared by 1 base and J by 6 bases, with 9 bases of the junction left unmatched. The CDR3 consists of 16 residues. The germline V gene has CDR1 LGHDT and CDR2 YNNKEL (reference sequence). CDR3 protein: CASSQVGSGRIGEQYF. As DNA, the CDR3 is TGTGCCAGCAGCCAAGTGGGTAGCGGGAGGATCGGCGAGCAGTACTTC.